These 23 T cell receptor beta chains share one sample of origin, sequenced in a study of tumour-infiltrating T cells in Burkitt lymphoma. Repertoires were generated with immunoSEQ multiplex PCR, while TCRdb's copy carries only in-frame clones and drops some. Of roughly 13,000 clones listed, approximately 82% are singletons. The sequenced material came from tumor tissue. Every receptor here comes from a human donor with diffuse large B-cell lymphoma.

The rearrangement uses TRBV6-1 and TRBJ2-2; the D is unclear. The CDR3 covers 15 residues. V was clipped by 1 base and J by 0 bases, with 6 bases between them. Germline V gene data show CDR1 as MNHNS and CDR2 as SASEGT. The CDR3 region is CASSEGHANTGELFF. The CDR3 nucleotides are TGTGCCAGCAGTGAAGGGCACGCGAACACCGGGGAGCTGTTTTTT.

The CDR3 sequence: CASLGGLGNQPQHF. Written as DNA, the CDR3 is TGTGCCAGCCTTGGGGGATTGGGCAATCAGCCCCAGCATTTT. The chain combines TRBV2 with TRBJ1-5; a weak D match, TRBD1 (5 bases). This CDR3 is built from 14 residues. V was pared by 8 bases and J by 2 bases, with 13 bases between. Germline V CDR1 and CDR2: SNHLY, FYNNEI.

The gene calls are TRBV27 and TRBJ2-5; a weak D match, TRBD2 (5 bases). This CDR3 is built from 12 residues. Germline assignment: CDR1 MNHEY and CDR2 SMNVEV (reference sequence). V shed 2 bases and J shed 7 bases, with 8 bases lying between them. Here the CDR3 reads CASSLEGGTQYF. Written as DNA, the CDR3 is TGTGCCAGCAGTTTAGAGGGCGGGACCCAGTACTTC.

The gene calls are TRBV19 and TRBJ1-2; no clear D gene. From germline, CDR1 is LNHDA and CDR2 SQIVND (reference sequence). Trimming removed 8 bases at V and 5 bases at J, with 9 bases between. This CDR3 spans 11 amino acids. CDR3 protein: CASRWNYGYTF. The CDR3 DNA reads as TGTGCCAGTCGTTGGAATTATGGCTACACCTTC.

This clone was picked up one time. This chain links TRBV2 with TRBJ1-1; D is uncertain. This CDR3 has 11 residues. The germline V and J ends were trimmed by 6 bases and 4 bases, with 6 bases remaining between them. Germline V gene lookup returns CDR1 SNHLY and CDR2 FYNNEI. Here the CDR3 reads CASRGTTEAFF. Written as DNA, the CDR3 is TGTGCCAGCAGGGGAACCACTGAAGCTTTCTTT.

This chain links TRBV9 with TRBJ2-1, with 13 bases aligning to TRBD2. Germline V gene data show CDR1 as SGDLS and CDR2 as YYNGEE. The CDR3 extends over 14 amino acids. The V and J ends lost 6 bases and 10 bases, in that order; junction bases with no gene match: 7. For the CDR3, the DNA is TGTGCCAGCAACCGACTAGCGGGAGGACGGGAGCAGTTCTTC. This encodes CASNRLAGGREQFF.

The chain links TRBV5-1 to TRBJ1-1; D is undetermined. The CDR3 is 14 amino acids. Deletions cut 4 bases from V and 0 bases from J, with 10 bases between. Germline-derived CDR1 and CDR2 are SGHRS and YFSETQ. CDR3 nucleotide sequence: TGCGCCAGCAGCGGAACAGTACTGAACACTGAAGCTTTCTTT. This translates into CASSGTVLNTEAFF.

CDR3 bases: TGTGCCAGCAGTTTATCTGGTTTCTATGGCTACACCTTC. Protein: CASSLSGFYGYTF. The J gene is TRBJ1-2, the V gene TRBV28, with D unresolved. From germline, CDR1 is MDHEN and CDR2 SYDVKM. The CDR3 covers 13 residues. V dropped 1 base and J dropped 4 bases, with 7 bases sitting between them.

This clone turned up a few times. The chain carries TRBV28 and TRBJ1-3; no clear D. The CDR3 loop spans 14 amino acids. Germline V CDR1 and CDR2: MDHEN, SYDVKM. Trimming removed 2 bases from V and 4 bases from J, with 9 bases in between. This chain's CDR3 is CASSLGQVGNTIYF. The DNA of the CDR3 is TGTGCCAGCAGTTTAGGGCAGGTCGGAAACACCATATATTTT.

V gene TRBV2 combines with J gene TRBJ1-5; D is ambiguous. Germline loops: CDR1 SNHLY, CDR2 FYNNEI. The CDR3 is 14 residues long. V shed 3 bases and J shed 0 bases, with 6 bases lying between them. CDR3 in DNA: TGTGCCAGCAGTGACTCGTATAGCAATCAGCCCCAGCATTTT. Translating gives CASSDSYSNQPQHF.

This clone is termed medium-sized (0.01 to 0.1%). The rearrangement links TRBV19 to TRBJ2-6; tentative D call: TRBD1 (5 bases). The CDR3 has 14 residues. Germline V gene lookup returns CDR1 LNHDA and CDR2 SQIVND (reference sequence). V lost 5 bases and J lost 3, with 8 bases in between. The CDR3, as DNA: TGTGCCAGTAGTCTGGGGCTTGGGGCCAACGTCCTGACTTTC. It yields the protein CASSLGLGANVLTF.

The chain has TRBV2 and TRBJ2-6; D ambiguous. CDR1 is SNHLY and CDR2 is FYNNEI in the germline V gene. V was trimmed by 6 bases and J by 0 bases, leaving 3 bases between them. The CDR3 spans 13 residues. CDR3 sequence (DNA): TGTGCCAGCAGCTACTCTGGGGCCAACGTCCTGACTTTC. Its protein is CASSYSGANVLTF.

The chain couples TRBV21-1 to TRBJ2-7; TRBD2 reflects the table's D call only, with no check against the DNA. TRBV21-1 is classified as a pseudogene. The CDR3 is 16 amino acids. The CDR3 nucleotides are TGTGCCAGCAGCAAAGCGCAGGCGGGTCCCGCGGGAGAGCAGTACGTC. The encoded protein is CASSKAQAGPAGEQYV.

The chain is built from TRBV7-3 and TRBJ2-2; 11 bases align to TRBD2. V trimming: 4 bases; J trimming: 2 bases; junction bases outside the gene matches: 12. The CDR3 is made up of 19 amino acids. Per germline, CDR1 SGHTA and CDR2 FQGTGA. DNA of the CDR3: TGTGCCAGCAGCTGGGGGCCGGGACTAGCGGAGGCCAACACCGGGGAGCTGTTTTTT. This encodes CASSWGPGLAEANTGELFF. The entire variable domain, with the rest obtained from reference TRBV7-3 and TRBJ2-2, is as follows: GAGVSQTPSNKVTEKGKYVELRCDPISGHTALYWYRQSLGQGPEFLIYFQGTGAADDSGLPNDRFFAVRPEGSVSTLKIQRTERGDSAVYLCASSWGPGLAEANTGELFFGEGSRLTVL.

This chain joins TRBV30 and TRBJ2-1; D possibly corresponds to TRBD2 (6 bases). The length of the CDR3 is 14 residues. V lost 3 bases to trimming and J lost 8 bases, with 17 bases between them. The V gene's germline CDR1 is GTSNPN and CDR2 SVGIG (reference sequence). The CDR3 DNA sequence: TGTGCCTGGAGGACTATAGCGGTGGCGGATGAGCAGTTCTTC. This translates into CAWRTIAVADEQFF.

CDR3 nucleotide sequence: TGCGCCAGCAGCTACGGGACCCCAGGTGAGCAGTTCTTC. Amino acid sequence: CASSYGTPGEQFF. The V gene is TRBV5-1, the J gene TRBJ2-1; possibly TRBD1 or TRBD2 for D (5 bases each). This CDR3 is built from 13 residues. Trimming took 3 bases from V and 9 from J, leaving 13 bases between them. Germline-derived CDR1 and CDR2 are SGHRS and YFSETQ.

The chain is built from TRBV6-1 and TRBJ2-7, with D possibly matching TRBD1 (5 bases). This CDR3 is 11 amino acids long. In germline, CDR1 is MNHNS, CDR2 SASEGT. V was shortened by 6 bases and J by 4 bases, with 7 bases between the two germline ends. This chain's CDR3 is CASRDSYEQYV. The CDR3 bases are TGTGCCAGCAGAGACAGTTACGAGCAGTACGTC.

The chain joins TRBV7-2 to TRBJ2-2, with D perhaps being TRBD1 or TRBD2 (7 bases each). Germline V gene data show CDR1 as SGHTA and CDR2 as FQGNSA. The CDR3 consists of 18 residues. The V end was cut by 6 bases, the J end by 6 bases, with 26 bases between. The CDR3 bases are TGTGCCAGCAGTTCTCCTCGACAGGGAGGGGTTGTAGCCGGGGAGCTGTTTTTT. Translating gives CASSSPRQGGVVAGELFF.

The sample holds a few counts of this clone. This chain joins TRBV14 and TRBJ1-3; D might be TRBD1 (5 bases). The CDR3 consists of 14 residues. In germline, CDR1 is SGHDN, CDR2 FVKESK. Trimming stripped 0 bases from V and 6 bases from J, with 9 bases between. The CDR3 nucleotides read TGTGCCAGCAGCCAAGAACGACAGATAAACACCATATATTTT. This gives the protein CASSQERQINTIYF.

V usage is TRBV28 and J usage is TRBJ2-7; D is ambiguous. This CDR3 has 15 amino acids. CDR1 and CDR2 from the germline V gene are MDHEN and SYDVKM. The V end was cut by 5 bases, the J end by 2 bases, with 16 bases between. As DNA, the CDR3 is TGTGCCAGCAGTCCCGTAGGACGGCCGACCTACGAGCAGTACTTC. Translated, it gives CASSPVGRPTYEQYF.

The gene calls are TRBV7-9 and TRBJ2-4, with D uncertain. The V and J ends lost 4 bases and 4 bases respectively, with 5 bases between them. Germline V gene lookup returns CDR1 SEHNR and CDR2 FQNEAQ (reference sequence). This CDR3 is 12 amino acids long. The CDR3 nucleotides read TGTGCCAGCAGCTCGGAGAAAAACATTCAGTACTTC. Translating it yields CASSSEKNIQYF.

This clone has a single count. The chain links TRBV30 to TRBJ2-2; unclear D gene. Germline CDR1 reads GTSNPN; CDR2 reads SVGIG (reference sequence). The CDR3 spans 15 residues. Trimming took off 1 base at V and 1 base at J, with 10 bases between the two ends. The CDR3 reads CAWSGGRMNTGELFF. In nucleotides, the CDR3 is TGTGCCTGGAGTGGGGGTCGGATGAACACCGGGGAGCTGTTTTTT.

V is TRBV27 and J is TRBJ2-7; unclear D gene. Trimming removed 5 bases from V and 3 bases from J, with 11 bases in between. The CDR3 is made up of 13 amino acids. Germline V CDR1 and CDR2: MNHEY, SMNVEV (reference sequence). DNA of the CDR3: TGTGCCAGCAGTCCTGGACGGAGCTACGAGCAGTACGTC. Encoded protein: CASSPGRSYEQYV.